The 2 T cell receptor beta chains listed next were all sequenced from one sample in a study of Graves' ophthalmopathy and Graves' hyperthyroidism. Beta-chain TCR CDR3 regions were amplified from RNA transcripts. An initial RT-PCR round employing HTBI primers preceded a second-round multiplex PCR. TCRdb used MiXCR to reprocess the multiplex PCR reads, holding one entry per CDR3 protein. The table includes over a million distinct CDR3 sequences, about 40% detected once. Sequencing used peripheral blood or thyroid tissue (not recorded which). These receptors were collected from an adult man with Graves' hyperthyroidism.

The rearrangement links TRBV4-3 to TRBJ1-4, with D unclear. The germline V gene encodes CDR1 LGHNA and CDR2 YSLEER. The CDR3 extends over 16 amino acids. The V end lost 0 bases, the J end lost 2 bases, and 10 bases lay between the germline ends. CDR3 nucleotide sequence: TGCGCCAGCAGCCAAGATTATGCAGGCACTAATGAAAAACTGTTTTTT. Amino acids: CASSQDYAGTNEKLFF.

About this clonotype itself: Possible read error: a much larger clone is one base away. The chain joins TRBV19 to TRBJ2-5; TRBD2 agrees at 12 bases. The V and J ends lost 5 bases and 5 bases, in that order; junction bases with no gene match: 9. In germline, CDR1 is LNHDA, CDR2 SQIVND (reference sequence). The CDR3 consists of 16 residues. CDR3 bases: TGTGCCAGTAGTGACGAGCTAGCGGGGGGGATGGAGACCCAGTACTTC. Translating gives CASSDELAGGMETQYF.